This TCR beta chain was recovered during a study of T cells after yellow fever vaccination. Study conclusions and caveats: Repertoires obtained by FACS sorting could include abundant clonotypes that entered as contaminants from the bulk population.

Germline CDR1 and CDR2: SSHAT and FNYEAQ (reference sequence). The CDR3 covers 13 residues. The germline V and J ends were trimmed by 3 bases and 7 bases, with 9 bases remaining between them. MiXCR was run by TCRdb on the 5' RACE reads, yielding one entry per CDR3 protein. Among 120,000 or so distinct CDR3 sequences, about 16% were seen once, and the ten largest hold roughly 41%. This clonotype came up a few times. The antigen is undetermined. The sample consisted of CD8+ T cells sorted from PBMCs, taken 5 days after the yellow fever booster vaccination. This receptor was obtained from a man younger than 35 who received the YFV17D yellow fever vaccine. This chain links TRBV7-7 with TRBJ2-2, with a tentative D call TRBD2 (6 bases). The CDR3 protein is CASSLGEDGELFF. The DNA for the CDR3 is TGTGCCAGCAGCTTGGGGGAGGACGGGGAGCTGTTTTTT.